This TCR beta chain derives from a study of blood T cell repertoires in COVID-19. On the study more broadly: Sites in the United States, Italy and Spain provided acute and convalescent COVID-19 samples. PBMCs, B-cell-depleted T cells, or T cells were the source of the cDNA or gDNA that made up the material.

V dropped 8 bases and J dropped 4 bases, with 18 bases sitting between them. Germline CDR1 is MDHEN and CDR2 is SYDVKM. The CDR3 extends over 15 amino acids. Measured with immunoSEQ multiplex PCR; TCRdb has only the in-frame clones, and not every one. The table shows about 260,000 clones, with 88% occurring only once. The genes are TRBV28 and TRBJ1-3; D is perhaps TRBD1 (6 bases). The sequenced material came from peripheral blood. The sequence was collected from a human donor in a cohort sampled during active COVID-19. CDR3 DNA sequence: TGTGCCAGCGGAAGGACACCCGGACAGGGAAACACCATATATTTT. It yields the protein CASGRTPGQGNTIYF.